The 30 T cell receptor beta chains listed next were all sequenced from one sample in a study of post-analysis software for immune sequencing data. Their specific antigens are unknown. Sequencing libraries made from TCR beta cDNA carried unique molecular identifiers. TCRdb independently ran MiXCR on the PCR reads; one entry per CDR3 protein. The table lists about 430,000 distinct CDR3 sequences, about 40% of them singletons, with 6.5% to 8% in the top ten. General study results and limits: The five TRBV segments detected at higher frequency in patients than in controls included TRBV5-6, TRBV5-1 and TRBV20-1.

Source material: blood. The source is a girl aged 2 to 9 with multiple sclerosis.

This clonotype showed up just a few times. The rearrangement joins TRBV4-1 to TRBJ2-5; D is undetermined. Trimming removed 0 bases at V and 1 base at J, with 9 bases between. Germline-derived CDR1 and CDR2 are MGHRA and YSYEKL. This CDR3 spans 15 amino acids. Here the CDR3 DNA reads TGCGCCAGCAGCCAAGATGGGCACGCCCAAGAGACCCAGTACTTC. Encoded protein: CASSQDGHAQETQYF.

This clonotype was observed a single time. The V call is TRBV6-2 or TRBV6-3, the J call TRBJ1-2; perhaps TRBD1 as D (6 bases). CDR1 is MNHEY and CDR2 is SVGEGT in the germline V gene. CDR3 length: 12 residues. Trimming took off 6 bases at V and 4 bases at J, with 9 bases between the two ends. The CDR3 reads CASRGTTYGYTF. For the CDR3, the DNA is TGTGCCAGCAGGGGGACAACCTATGGCTACACCTTC.

The rearrangement links TRBV6-5 to TRBJ2-3, with 9 nucleotides matching TRBD2. The V gene's germline CDR1 is MNHEY and CDR2 SVGAGI. V was clipped by 0 bases and J by 4 bases; unmatched bases: 5. The CDR3 contains 16 residues. DNA for the CDR3: TGTGCCAGCAGTTACTCGAGGCTAGCGGGGTCAGATACGCAGTATTTT. It specifies CASSYSRLAGSDTQYF.

This clonotype has only a few counts. V usage is TRBV29-1 and J usage is TRBJ1-2; D is unclear. The CDR3 length is 13 residues. Germline loops: CDR1 SQVTM, CDR2 ANQGSEA. V gave up 2 bases and J gave up 5 bases, with 12 bases separating them. CDR3 region: CSVETVTAYGYTF. CDR3 nucleotide sequence: TGCAGCGTTGAAACGGTAACTGCTTATGGCTACACCTTC.

The J gene is TRBJ2-3, the V gene TRBV20-1; D not certain. The CDR3 totals 15 residues. The V gene's germline CDR1 is DFQATT and CDR2 SNEGSKA (reference sequence). V was clipped by 8 bases and J by 0 bases, with 18 bases between them. CDR3 residues: CSNSDSMSSTDTQYF. CDR3 coding DNA: TGCAGTAATAGTGACTCGATGTCTAGCACAGATACGCAGTATTTT.

This sequence joins TRBV29-1 and TRBJ2-4, with D perhaps TRBD1 or TRBD2 (6 bases each). The CDR3 sequence is 12 residues long. The V end was cut by 5 bases, the J end by 9 bases, with 14 bases between. In germline, CDR1 is SQVTM, CDR2 ANQGSEA. The CDR3 coding sequence is TGCAGCGTTCCGACAGGAGGGGGCATTCAGTACTTC. Amino acid sequence: CSVPTGGGIQYF.

The gene calls are TRBV6-1 and TRBJ2-5; 10 nucleotides agree with TRBD1. J lost 0 bases, V lost 9 bases, and 7 bases had no gene match. Germline-derived CDR1 and CDR2 are MNHNS and SASEGT. The CDR3 has 15 residues. The CDR3 is CASKPGQGYQETQYF. CDR3 in DNA: TGTGCCAGTAAACCGGGACAGGGGTACCAAGAGACCCAGTACTTC.

In DNA, the CDR3 is TGTGCCAGCAGTCTCGGCGCTGGTGTTAGCTCCTACGAGCAGTACTTC. Translation gives CASSLGAGVSSYEQYF. The chain joins TRBV12-3 or TRBV12-4 to TRBJ2-7; D not certain. This CDR3 spans 16 amino acids. V was cut by 5 bases and J by 0 bases, with 17 bases left in between.

In its sample, this clonotype was seen a few times. V is TRBV3-1 and J is TRBJ1-2; tentative D call: TRBD1 (5 bases). V was shortened by 10 bases and J by 7 bases, with 28 bases between the two germline ends. The germline gives CDR1 LGHDT, CDR2 YNNKEL (reference sequence). The CDR3 loop spans 16 amino acids. CDR3 residues: CATYSQGDRRWSGYTF. CDR3 DNA sequence: TGTGCCACCTATTCCCAGGGAGATAGAAGGTGGAGTGGCTACACCTTC.

In this sample, this clonotype turned up a few times. This chain joins TRBV20-1 and TRBJ2-5; 9 bases match TRBD2. Germline CDR1 reads DFQATT; CDR2 reads SNEGSKA (reference sequence). The V segment lost 0 bases and the J segment 5 bases; nucleotides outside the gene matches: 7. The CDR3 spans 15 residues. In DNA form, the CDR3 reads TGCAGTGCTAGAGATTATAGCGGGAGAACGGAGACCCAGTACTTC. Protein product: CSARDYSGRTETQYF.

This clonotype was recorded a few times. V is TRBV6-4 and J is TRBJ1-2, with D possibly matching TRBD1 (5 bases). Trimming cost V 6 bases and J 4 bases, with 12 bases left between them. Per the germline V gene, CDR1 is MRHNA and CDR2 is SNTAGT. The CDR3 runs to 13 residues. Written as DNA, the CDR3 is TGTGCCAGCAGAGGGACGGATAGCTATGGCTACACCTTC. Amino acids: CASRGTDSYGYTF.

The table lists this clonotype with a few counts. The V gene is TRBV7-9, the J gene TRBJ2-7, with D hard to call. Deletions cut 3 bases from V and 5 bases from J, with 8 bases between. The CDR3 sequence is 12 residues long. The germline CDR1 and CDR2 sequences are SEHNR and FQNEAQ (reference sequence). For the CDR3, the DNA is TGTGCCAGCAGCTTTGGCAGGAACGAGCAGTACTTC. Translation: CASSFGRNEQYF. Full variable domain (rest looked up from reference TRBV7-9 and TRBJ2-7): DTGVSQNPRHKITKRGQNVTFRCDPISEHNRLYWYRQTLGQGPEFLTYFQNEAQLEKSRLLSDRFSAERPKGSFSTLEIQRTEQGDSAMYLCASSFGRNEQYFGPGTRLTVT.

This clonotype came up a few times. The J gene is TRBJ2-4, the V gene TRBV7-6, with D unresolved. Germline V gives CDR1 SGHVS, CDR2 FNYEAQ. The V end was cut by 1 base, the J end by 3 bases, with 19 bases between. This CDR3 region has 18 residues. CDR3 amino acids: CASSLEIANRWGKNIQYF. The CDR3 DNA sequence: TGTGCCAGCAGCTTAGAAATAGCCAACCGTTGGGGCAAAAACATTCAGTACTTC.

The V gene is TRBV15, the J gene TRBJ2-2; D might be TRBD1 or TRBD2, each matching 5 bases. Per the germline V gene, CDR1 is LNHNV and CDR2 is YYDKDF (reference sequence). The V end was cut by 9 bases, the J end by 6 bases, with 14 bases between. The CDR3 consists of 13 residues. CDR3 sequence (DNA): TGTGCCACTCGGGGCCTACGTTCCGGGGAGCTGTTTTTT. Translated: CATRGLRSGELFF.

This clonotype was detected only a few times. The V gene is TRBV7-2, the J gene TRBJ2-7, with unresolved D. The CDR3 totals 14 residues. Trimming stripped 1 base from V and 5 bases from J, with 12 bases between. Germline V gene data show CDR1 as SGHTA and CDR2 as FQGNSA. The CDR3 DNA sequence: TGTGCCAGCAGCTTAGGGATTAGCCGACACGAGCAGTACTTC. Amino acids: CASSLGISRHEQYF.

This clonotype was recorded a few times. The gene calls are TRBV20-1 and TRBJ1-1, with D unclear. Germline assignment: CDR1 DFQATT and CDR2 SNEGSKA (reference sequence). The V end was cut by 3 bases, the J end by 6 bases, with 20 bases between. The length of the CDR3 is 15 residues. CDR3 nucleotides: TGCAGTGCTAGCCCAACCGGTTATTCGAATGCTGAAGCTTTCTTT. Residues: CSASPTGYSNAEAFF.

This clonotype appeared a few times. The V and J genes are TRBV7-2 and TRBJ2-5, with D maybe TRBD1 (5 bases). Germline V gene data show CDR1 as SGHTA and CDR2 as FQGNSA. Between the trimmed V and J ends, which lost 3 bases and 4 bases, there was a span of 9 bases. This CDR3 is built from 13 residues. The CDR3 loop reads CASSLVGVETQYF. The DNA of the CDR3 is TGTGCCAGCAGCTTGGTAGGGGTAGAGACCCAGTACTTC.

The V call is TRBV29-1, the J call TRBJ2-1, with 7 nucleotides matching TRBD1. CDR3 size: 15 residues. The V gene's germline CDR1 is SQVTM and CDR2 ANQGSEA. The V segment lost 5 bases and the J segment 2 bases; nucleotides outside the gene matches: 9. CDR3 in amino acids: CSVIRTGETYNEQFF. DNA of the CDR3: TGCAGCGTTATTCGGACAGGAGAGACCTACAATGAGCAGTTCTTC.

There are a few counts of this clonotype. The rearrangement links TRBV3-1 to TRBJ1-2; TRBD1 matches 7 bases. CDR1 is LGHDT and CDR2 is YNNKEL in the germline V gene (reference sequence). CDR3 length: 18 residues. V was pared by 0 bases and J by 0 bases, with 10 bases of the junction left unmatched. CDR3 amino acids: CASSQDTTGQLANYGYTF. The CDR3 nucleotides read TGTGCCAGCAGCCAAGATACTACGGGACAGCTCGCTAACTATGGCTACACCTTC. The whole variable domain, remainder taken from reference TRBV3-1 and TRBJ1-2, is DTAVSQTPKYLVTQMGNDKSIKCEQNLGHDTMYWYKQDSKKFLKIMFSYNNKELIINETVPNRFSPKSPDKAHLNLHINSLELGDSAVYFCASSQDTTGQLANYGYTFGSGTRLTVV.

This chain connects TRBV29-1 to TRBJ2-2; TRBD2 is a possible D gene (7 bases). This CDR3 is built from 14 residues. Trimming shortened V by 7 bases and J by 4 bases, and 16 bases separated the two germline ends. Per germline, CDR1 SQVTM and CDR2 ANQGSEA. Here the CDR3 reads CSGRRGGPTGELFF. In DNA, the CDR3 is TGCAGCGGAAGAAGGGGGGGACCCACCGGGGAGCTGTTTTTT.

This clonotype was counted a few times. V and J are TRBV28 and TRBJ2-1; TRBD2 matches at 13 bases. The ends lost 11 bases at V and 7 bases at J; junction bases unmatched: 5. The germline V gene encodes CDR1 MDHEN and CDR2 SYDVKM. The CDR3 covers 13 residues. In nucleotides, the CDR3 is TGTGCCGGTCGGACTAGCGGGAGTAATGAGCAGTTCTTC. This encodes CAGRTSGSNEQFF.

The chain recombines TRBV4-1 with TRBJ2-3; D is undetermined. Germline values: CDR1 MGHRA, CDR2 YSYEKL. Trimming removed 1 base from V and 8 bases from J, with 19 bases in between. CDR3 length equals 16 residues. In DNA form, the CDR3 reads TGCGCCAGCAGCCAAGTAGGGTTTCTCGATGTGGGTACGCAGTATTTT. It is translated as CASSQVGFLDVGTQYF.

The chain joins TRBV20-1 to TRBJ2-7, with D perhaps TRBD1 (6 bases). The J call could be wrong; TRBJ2-5 is a better fit for the DNA end. This CDR3 spans 14 amino acids. The germline CDR1 and CDR2 sequences are DFQATT and SNEGSKA (reference sequence). CDR3 loop: CSALGDTRGETQYF. CDR3 in DNA: TGCAGTGCCCTAGGGGACACGAGGGGAGAGACCCAGTACTTC.

The CDR3 region is CASSPPDRYGYTF. CDR3 coding DNA: TGTGCCAGCAGTCCCCCCGACAGATATGGCTACACCTTC. V usage is TRBV12-3 or TRBV12-4 and J usage is TRBJ1-2, with D tentatively TRBD1 (5 bases). The CDR3 loop spans 13 amino acids. Trimming shortened V by 5 bases and J by 5 bases, and 12 bases separated the two germline ends.

This clonotype occurred a few times. V gene TRBV21-1 combines with J gene TRBJ2-7. TRBV21-1 is a pseudogene segment. The CDR3 spans 14 residues. This chain's CDR3 is CASSKVAASYEQYF. For the CDR3, the DNA is TGTGCCAGCAGCAAAGTGGCCGCCTCCTACGAGCAGTACTTC.

The sample holds a few counts of this clonotype. The rearrangement joins TRBV7-6 to TRBJ2-1; D not certain. Germline assignment: CDR1 SGHVS and CDR2 FNYEAQ. CDR3 length: 12 residues. V lost 5 bases and J 7 bases, leaving 9 bases between the germline ends. The CDR3 DNA is TGTGCCAGCAGCCCGAATAGAAATGAGCAGTTCTTC. Its translation is CASSPNRNEQFF.

The CDR3 reads CSVAPGGTEAFF. CDR3 DNA: TGCAGCGTTGCCCCAGGCGGGACTGAAGCTTTCTTT. The J gene is TRBJ1-1, the V gene TRBV29-1, with no clear D. V was clipped by 4 bases and J by 5 bases, with 11 bases between them. There are 12 residues in the CDR3. The germline gives CDR1 SQVTM, CDR2 ANQGSEA.

This clonotype was detected only a few times. The V and J genes are TRBV12-3 or TRBV12-4 and TRBJ2-1; 7 bases fit TRBD1. Trimming cost V 4 bases and J 3 bases; bases outside gene matches: 3. CDR3 length: 14 amino acids. The CDR3 sequence is CASSSGTDYNEQFF. The CDR3 DNA reads TGTGCCAGCAGTTCCGGGACAGACTACAATGAGCAGTTCTTC.

A few counts support this clonotype. The CDR3 sequence: CASSLARGVPHNEQFF. Here the CDR3 DNA reads TGCGCCAGCAGCTTGGCGCGGGGGGTCCCTCACAATGAGCAGTTCTTC. This chain uses TRBV5-1 with TRBJ2-1, with 8 bases identical to TRBD2. The CDR3 covers 16 residues. V was clipped by 0 bases and J by 5 bases; unmatched bases: 7. Germline V gives CDR1 SGHRS, CDR2 YFSETQ.

This chain links TRBV14 with TRBJ1-1; 10 bases match TRBD1. V lost 4 bases, J lost 4 bases, and 3 bases stayed unmatched. The CDR3 length is 14 residues. The germline CDR1 and CDR2 sequences are SGHDN and FVKESK. CDR3 sequence (DNA): TGTGCCAGCAGCCCGGACAGGGGGACCACTGAAGCTTTCTTT. It yields the protein CASSPDRGTTEAFF. The whole variable domain, filled in from reference TRBV14 and TRBJ1-1, reads EAGVTQFPSHSVIEKGQTVTLRCDPISGHDNLYWYRRVMGKEIKFLLHFVKESKQDESGMPNNRFLAERTGGTYSTLKVQPAELEDSGVYFCASSPDRGTTEAFFGQGTRLTVV.